What follows is one T cell receptor beta chain and its context. Other DNA sequences in the same sample also yield this CDR3. Sequencing was performed with immunoSEQ multiplex PCR; in TCRdb, only in-frame clones are kept and a portion is missing. The sample yields about 39,000 clones, more than 85% seen once. This entry is derived from a study of OX40 agonist ivuxolimab in advanced cancers. Study information: Therapy given before enrollment (anti-PD-1, anti-PD-L1 or anti-CTLA-4) was allowed, and around 40% had some.

The CDR3 totals 14 residues. The ends were cut back, 0 bases at V and 6 bases at J, with 9 bases in the middle. Looked up from germline, CDR1 is MNHEY and CDR2 is SVGAGI. The TCR was taken from an adult with an advanced solid tumor such as melanoma, head and neck, liver or kidney cancer. This specimen was CD4+ or CD8+ T cells sorted from blood, taken in a trial of the OX40 agonist ivuxolimab. The chain employs TRBV6-5 and TRBJ2-1, with a possible D match to TRBD2 (5 bases). For the CDR3, the DNA is TGTGCCAGCAGTTACTCTACGGGAATCAATGAGCAGTTCTTC. Translation: CASSYSTGINEQFF.